This TCR beta chain was retrieved from a study of cytomegalovirus exposure and HLA in healthy donors. In the study overall: The 120 or so validation repertoires were reported in a later analysis to have been generated on the same platform as the approximately 700 first-cohort repertoires.

Germline V gene sequence: CDR1 MNHEY, CDR2 SMNVEV (reference sequence). V lost 7 bases, J lost 12 bases, and 17 bases stayed unmatched. There are 15 residues in the CDR3. Method: immunoSEQ multiplex PCR; TCRdb's copy keeps in-frame clones and lacks some. Of over 200,000 clones in the sample, about nine tenths were seen once. Study findings and constraints: A few CMV-associated chains were confirmed in vitro to be specific for CMV antigens.

On this clone itself: The antigen remains unidentified.

The sequence came from a woman aged 18-29 years in good health and CMV-seropositive. The V gene is TRBV27, the J gene TRBJ2-2, with TRBD2 matching 7 bases. Sequencing was done on a sample of PBMCs. CDR3 region: CASTLTGLDTRKLFF. The CDR3 DNA reads as TGTGCCAGCACCCTAACAGGACTAGACACCCGGAAGCTGTTTTTT.